This T cell receptor (beta chain) was identified in a study of technical replicates of blood from a handful of donors listed by TCRdb under 2017. The V end gives up 2 bases and the J end 3 bases, leaving 9 bases in the junction not matched to a gene. The CDR3 has 16 amino acids, counting the end cysteine and phenylalanine. Only the CDR3 portion is preserved as DNA: 48 bases, with reading frame beginning at the first base. CDR1 is given as MNHNY and CDR2 as SVGAGI, both from the germline V gene (reference sequence). The library was built by means of the immunoSEQ multiplex PCR assay. TCRdb mirrors the immuneACCESS table, restricted to in-frame sequences. Some clones are absent from its copies; in checked studies, under half trace to an unresolved V gene, and the reason for the others is unknown. This sample has 15,000 to 20,000 clones in its table, and over 80% of those were observed once. The ten largest make up around 13% of the sample.

The count of this clone is one. What this receptor recognizes is not known. Per-base qualities were not stored, and no clone one base away is much larger. The chain is encoded by TRBV6-6 joined to TRBJ2-5; 7 junctional bases match TRBD2. This TCR came from a human donor in good health. Sequencing used PBMCs. CDR3 region: CASSYRAGRAKETQYF. The DNA is TGTGCCAGCAGTTACCGAGCGGGAAGGGCGAAAGAGACCCAGTACTTC.